The rows below give T cell receptor beta chains drawn from one sample of a study of T cell repertoires in cytomegalovirus infection. Their recognized antigens are unknown. TCRdb recomputed calls from the reads with MiXCR, one row per CDR3 protein. The sample holds about 830,000 distinct CDR3 sequences, 30% to 35% seen once. Sequenced material: cultured CD8+ T cells from PBMCs, taken from culture after CMV antigen stimulation. These receptors all come from a human donor in good health (CMV status not recorded). Some clones in this sample may be carry-over from other donors' samples. CDR3s leave out the opening cysteine and the closing phenylalanine or tryptophan.

>TRBJ1-5|TRBV6-6
ASSPGTASSGPQH
>TRBJ2-1|TRBV9
ASSYRDRGIDEQF
>TRBJ2-3|TRBV15
ATSRVTGDTQY
>TRBJ2-1|TRBV10-3
AIGEALWDEQF
>TRBJ2-5|TRBV7-6
ASSLIDRDGETQY
>TRBJ1-6|TRBV6-5
ASSSPGGGNNSPLH
>TRBJ1-1|TRBV7-3
ASSLSLQGPENTEAF
>TRBJ2-6|TRBV18
AGRGAPGANVLT
>TRBJ1-2|TRBV12-3/TRBV12-4
ASSLGGQGIDGYT
>TRBJ1-4|TRBV4-3
ASSQAGGGYEKLF
>TRBJ2-2|TRBV12-3/TRBV12-4
ASRYEAGTNTGELF
>TRBJ2-5|TRBV7-9
ASSETGSETQY
>TRBJ1-3|TRBV12-5
ASGFTTSRDEVLSGNTIY
>TRBJ1-1|TRBV27
ANSLRGWTEAF
>TRBJ2-1|TRBV19
ASSLESSGVYNEQF
>TRBJ2-7|TRBV12-3/TRBV12-4
ASSLSGISYEQY
>TRBJ1-5|TRBV6-1
ASSEVAGDNQPQH
>TRBJ1-1|TRBV5-4
ASSRSGRNTEAF
>TRBJ2-5|TRBV6-5
ASQGQPMETQY
>TRBJ1-6|TRBV27
ASMQGGNSPHH
>TRBJ2-1|TRBV9
ASSVEGTAYNEQF
>TRBJ2-5|TRBV7-6
ASSFRDRGFQETQC
>TRBJ2-2|TRBV12-5
ASGQSNTGELF
>TRBJ1-1|TRBV18
ASSQGQGGRGTEAF
>TRBJ1-1|TRBV5-1
ASSFTGGLAEAF
>TRBJ2-2|TRBV4-1
ASSQYRGPTGELF
>TRBJ2-1|TRBV19
ASSITGFYEQF
>TRBJ2-4|TRBV6-5
ASSYSGSVDKNIQY
>TRBJ2-3|TRBV10-3
AIRGLAGDTDTQY
>TRBJ2-1|TRBV10-3
TISEGTSDWNEQF
>TRBJ2-1|TRBV9
ASSVPLAGGLNEQF
>TRBJ2-3|TRBV6-2/TRBV6-3
ASSSIPRDEFLDTQY
>TRBJ1-4|TRBV18
ASSPNVGYRELF
>TRBJ2-3|TRBV12-5
ASVLGQGTDTQY
>TRBJ2-5|TRBV2
AKQTGPKEETQY
>TRBJ1-2|TRBV9
ASSVGDSSNYGYT
>TRBJ2-1|TRBV7-3
ASSLNGGPLPRYNEQF
>TRBJ1-4|TRBV9
ASSFNRDRGAGEKLF
>TRBJ1-2|TRBV20-1
SAPHGDRANGYT
>TRBJ1-1|TRBV6-1
ASSQDTDPLNTEAF
>TRBJ1-2|TRBV6-2/TRBV6-3
ASSLDRGIVYT
>TRBJ1-5|TRBV6-1
ASSIWSGTGKQPQH
>TRBJ2-1|TRBV10-3
AISEGTSSYNEQF
>TRBJ1-1|TRBV25-1
ASRRGEVNTEAF
>TRBJ2-3|TRBV7-6
ASSLDGRGSDTQY
>TRBJ2-1|TRBV6-2/TRBV6-3
ASSRAGNYNEQF
>TRBJ1-2|TRBV27
ASSLSGTGFVYT
>TRBJ1-5|TRBV25-1
ASSDRHLNQPQH
>TRBJ2-7|TRBV20-1
SARDPGVYSYEQY
>TRBJ1-4|TRBV7-6
ASSLGGRGWDEKLF
>TRBJ2-1|TRBV6-6
ASFSGGVYNEQF
>TRBJ2-5|TRBV29-1
SVEGQGEQETQY
>TRBJ2-1|TRBV12-3/TRBV12-4
ASSLALTGTGANEQF
>TRBJ2-2|TRBV12-3/TRBV12-4
ASSTGTGELF
>TRBJ1-4|TRBV3-1
ASSQATLNEKLF
>TRBJ1-6|TRBV12-3/TRBV12-4
ASRSSIYNSPLH